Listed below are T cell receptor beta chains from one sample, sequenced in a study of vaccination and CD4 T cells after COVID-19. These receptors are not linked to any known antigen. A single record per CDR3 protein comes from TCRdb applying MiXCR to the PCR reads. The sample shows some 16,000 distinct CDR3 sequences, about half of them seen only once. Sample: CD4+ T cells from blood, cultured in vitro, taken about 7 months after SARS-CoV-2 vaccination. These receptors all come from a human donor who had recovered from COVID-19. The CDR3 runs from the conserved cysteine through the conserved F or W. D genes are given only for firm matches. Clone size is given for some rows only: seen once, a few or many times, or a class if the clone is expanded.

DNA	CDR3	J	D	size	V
TGCAGTGCTACCCCGACAGGGCAGGGGAACGAGCAGTACTTC	CSATPTGQGNEQYF	TRBJ2-7	TRBD1	-	TRBV20-1
TGTGCCAGCAGCCAATCGACAGGGGTTAAAGAAGCTTTCTTT	CASSQSTGVKEAFF	TRBJ1-1	TRBD1	-	TRBV7-2
TGTGCCAGCAGCTTAAGCCTGGGAGAGACCCTGTACTTC	CASSLSLGETLYF	TRBJ2-5	-	-	TRBV7-3
TGCAGTGCTAGAGTATTAGGGACTGGGAGGGCCGGTACCAATGAGCAGTTCTTC	CSARVLGTGRAGTNEQFF	TRBJ2-1	TRBD2	-	TRBV20-1
TGTGCCAGCAGCTCGAGACGAATCCCAACCTACGAGCAGTACTTC	CASSSRRIPTYEQYF	TRBJ2-7	-	-	TRBV11-3
TGTGCCACCAGCATAGAAGGGGACAGGGGGAACACTGAAGCTTTCTTT	CATSIEGDRGNTEAFF	TRBJ1-1	TRBD1	-	TRBV15
TGTGCCAGCAGCCGGGCCGGCGGGAGGGCCGGAGATGAGCAGTTCTTC	CASSRAGGRAGDEQFF	TRBJ2-1	TRBD2	-	TRBV27
TGTGCCAGCAGCTCGACTAGCGGTGGAAACATTCAGTACTTC	CASSSTSGGNIQYF	TRBJ2-4	TRBD2	-	TRBV7-2
TGTGCCAGCAGCTTAGGCTGGGACAGGGTCGTATACGAGCAGTACTTC	CASSLGWDRVVYEQYF	TRBJ2-7	TRBD1	few	TRBV7-2
TGTGCCAGCAGCCGGAGGGACAGCTATGGCTACACCTTC	CASSRRDSYGYTF	TRBJ1-2	TRBD1	few	TRBV7-2
TGCAGTGCTACACAGGGGGAACAGCCCCAGCATTTT	CSATQGEQPQHF	TRBJ1-5	TRBD1	few	TRBV20-1
TGTGCCAGCAGTGGACGACTAGCGGGGGAAGAGACCCAGTACTTC	CASSGRLAGEETQYF	TRBJ2-5	TRBD2	few	TRBV2
TGTGCCAGCAGTTACATGGATTCACCCCTCCACTTT	CASSYMDSPLHF	TRBJ1-6	-	-	TRBV6-5